This entry lists 23 T cell receptor beta chains sequenced from one sample in a study of blood T cell repertoires in COVID-19 (dated by TCRdb to between 2020 and 2021). Library construction relied on the immunoSEQ multiplex PCR assay. In TCRdb, the immuneACCESS table is reduced to in-frame sequences with V and J assigned. These tables do not hold every clone; where another copy was compared, an unresolved V gene accounts for under half, and the others remain unexplained. The sample has about 99,000 clones on record, 79% of them singletons. The ten largest make up 15% to 20% of the sample. The material sequenced was peripheral blood. The receptor set was obtained from a woman aged 80 or over with active or convalescent COVID-19.

The V and J genes are TRBV11-2 and TRBJ1-4; TRBD1 matches 8 bases. This CDR3 is 15 amino acids long. From germline, CDR1 is SGHAT and CDR2 FQNNGV. V trimming: 4 bases; J trimming: 7 bases; junction bases outside the gene matches: 8. In DNA, the CDR3 is TGTGCCAGCAGCTATCAGGGGGCTTCGGGTGAAAAACTGTTTTTT. Translation gives CASSYQGASGEKLFF.

The rearrangement uses TRBV28 and TRBJ2-7; unclear D gene. The CDR3 has 12 amino acids. The germline CDR1 and CDR2 sequences are MDHEN and SYDVKM. Trimming took off 6 bases at V and 3 bases at J, with 9 bases between the two ends. CDR3 bases: TGTGCCAGCAGCCCCCCGGGCTACGAGCAGTACTTC. Its translation: CASSPPGYEQYF. Looking up the rest from reference TRBV28 and TRBJ2-7 gives the full variable domain: DVKVTQSSRYLVKRTGEKVFLECVQDMDHENMFWYRQDPGLGLRLIYFSYDVKMKEKGDIPEGYSVSREKKERFSLILESASTNQTSMYLCASSPPGYEQYFGPGTRLTVT.

The rearrangement joins TRBV7-3 to TRBJ1-1; D is undetermined. The CDR3 has 15 amino acids. Germline V gene data show CDR1 as SGHTA and CDR2 as FQGTGA. Trimming cost V 5 bases and J 1 base, with 14 bases left between them. The CDR3 loop is CASSKNPAGNTEAFF. CDR3 sequence (DNA): TGTGCCAGCAGCAAAAACCCAGCGGGGAACACTGAAGCTTTCTTT. The entire variable domain, with the rest obtained from reference TRBV7-3 and TRBJ1-1, is as follows: GAGVSQTPSNKVTEKGKYVELRCDPISGHTALYWYRQSLGQGPEFLIYFQGTGAADDSGLPNDRFFAVRPEGSVSTLKIQRTERGDSAVYLCASSKNPAGNTEAFFGQGTRLTVV.

The rearrangement uses TRBV7-3 and TRBJ2-7, with 7 bases fitting TRBD2. After removal of 2 bases from V and 0 bases from J, the junction contained 4 bases not matched to a gene. The CDR3 consists of 15 residues. CDR1 SGHTA and CDR2 FQGTGA come from the germline V gene. CDR3 protein: CASSLASGPSYEQYF. Here the CDR3 DNA reads TGTGCCAGCAGCTTAGCTAGCGGTCCCTCCTACGAGCAGTACTTC.

V is TRBV5-4 and J is TRBJ2-7; 7 bases align to TRBD2. CDR3 length: 14 amino acids. With 4 bases clipped from V and 6 bases from J, the junction kept 10 bases outside the gene matches. Per germline, CDR1 SGHNT and CDR2 YYREEE (reference sequence). CDR3 DNA sequence: TGTGCCAGCAGCAAAACTAGCGCCGGGACCGAGCAGTACTTC. Translating gives CASSKTSAGTEQYF. Variable domain in full (rest from reference TRBV5-4 and TRBJ2-7): ETGVTQSPTHLIKTRGQQVTLRCSSQSGHNTVSWYQQALGQGPQFIFQYYREEENGRGNFPPRFSGLQFPNYSSELNVNALELDDSALYLCASSKTSAGTEQYFGPGTRLTVT.

This sequence joins TRBV2 and TRBJ1-1; D perhaps matches TRBD1 (6 bases). CDR3 length equals 13 residues. Looked up from germline, CDR1 is SNHLY and CDR2 is FYNNEI. Trimming removed 8 bases from V and 7 bases from J, with 17 bases in between. The CDR3 loop reads CASSRGPEREAFF. The CDR3 DNA reads as TGTGCCAGCTCCAGGGGCCCCGAACGTGAAGCTTTCTTT.

The chain links TRBV2 to TRBJ2-5, with TRBD2 matching over 7 bases. The length of the CDR3 is 15 residues. Germline loops: CDR1 SNHLY, CDR2 FYNNEI. The J segment lost 0 bases and the V segment lost 1 base, leaving 2 bases of the junction unmatched. CDR3 loop: CASSEDSGYQETQYF. The CDR3 region has the DNA TGTGCCAGCAGTGAAGATAGCGGGTACCAAGAGACCCAGTACTTC.

On this clone itself: An end of the junction does not agree with germline; a read error may underlie this. This chain links TRBV5-1 with TRBJ2-5, with TRBD2 identical over 9 bases. This CDR3 has 13 amino acids. Germline CDR1 SGHRS, CDR2 YFSETQ. The CDR3 DNA reads as TGTGCCAGCAGCGGAGGACTAGCGGAGACCCAGTACTTC. This sequence encodes CASSGGLAETQYF. The full variable domain, with the rest looked up from reference TRBV5-1 and TRBJ2-5, is KAGVTQTPRYLIKTRGQQVTLSCSPISGHRSVSWYQQTPGQGLQFLFEYFSETQRNKGNFPGRFSGRQFSNSRSEMNVSTLELGDSALYLCASSGGLAETQYFGPGTRLLVL.

The chain has TRBV5-4 and TRBJ2-3, with D unresolved. Germline V gives CDR1 SGHNT, CDR2 YYREEE (reference sequence). Trimming took off 4 bases at V and 4 bases at J, with 13 bases between the two ends. The CDR3 contains 14 residues. DNA for the CDR3: TGTGCCAGCAGCCCTAGTATCACGGCAGATACGCAGTATTTT. Translation: CASSPSITADTQYF. Full variable domain (rest looked up from reference TRBV5-4 and TRBJ2-3): ETGVTQSPTHLIKTRGQQVTLRCSSQSGHNTVSWYQQALGQGPQFIFQYYREEENGRGNFPPRFSGLQFPNYSSELNVNALELDDSALYLCASSPSITADTQYFGPGTRLTVL.

The genes are TRBV28 and TRBJ1-6; D is perhaps TRBD1 (6 bases). V lost 5 bases, J lost 7 bases, and 15 bases lay in between. Germline V gene lookup returns CDR1 MDHEN and CDR2 SYDVKM. The CDR3 is made up of 15 amino acids. CDR3 DNA: TGTGCCAGCAGTCCAGCACAGGGCCGAAATTCACCCCTCCACTTT. Translation: CASSPAQGRNSPLHF.

The rearrangement joins TRBV7-8 to TRBJ2-7, with D hard to call. CDR1 is SGHVS, CDR2 FQNEAQ, per germline. V dropped 1 base and J dropped 6 bases, with 13 bases sitting between them. The CDR3 consists of 14 residues. This CDR3 is CASSLGPAGREQYF. The CDR3 DNA sequence: TGTGCCAGCAGCTTAGGCCCCGCTGGGCGCGAGCAGTACTTC.

The chain carries TRBV19 and TRBJ2-4; TRBD1 matches at 8 bases. This CDR3 spans 14 amino acids. The V gene end was trimmed by 5 bases and the J gene end by 6 bases; junction bases not matched to a gene: 6. Per germline, CDR1 LNHDA and CDR2 SQIVND (reference sequence). CDR3 nucleotide sequence: TGTGCCAGTAGTCCCCGGACAGGGCGAAACATTCAGTACTTC. Amino acid sequence: CASSPRTGRNIQYF.

The chain is built from TRBV5-4 and TRBJ1-2, with 7 nucleotides matching TRBD1. The V segment lost 0 bases and the J segment 0 bases; nucleotides outside the gene matches: 5. There are 16 residues in the CDR3. Germline CDR1 is SGHNT and CDR2 is YYREEE (reference sequence). The chain's CDR3 is CASSLARQGTNYGYTF. The CDR3, as DNA: TGTGCCAGCAGCTTGGCGCGACAGGGAACTAACTATGGCTACACCTTC.

This clone has only a few counts. This chain connects TRBV9 to TRBJ1-5, with TRBD1 matching over 8 bases. Germline V gene sequence: CDR1 SGDLS, CDR2 YYNGEE. The CDR3 consists of 15 residues. V dropped 5 bases and J dropped 2; count of bases not matched to a gene: 6. CDR3 in DNA: TGTGCCAGCAGTGCCGGGACAGGAGGCAATCAGCCCCAGCATTTT. Translation: CASSAGTGGNQPQHF.

The chain uses TRBV25-1 and TRBJ2-7; D is possibly TRBD2 (6 bases). From germline, CDR1 is MGHDK and CDR2 SYGVNS. The V gene lost 1 base and the J gene lost 2 bases, with 6 bases spanning the gap. The CDR3 is 13 amino acids. CDR3 nucleotides: TGTGCCAGCAGTGAATGGGGGGCCTACGAGCAGTACTTC. Translation gives CASSEWGAYEQYF.

This clone was picked up a small number of times. The rearrangement uses TRBV18 and TRBJ1-5; D is unresolved. CDR1 and CDR2 (germline): KGHSH, LQKENI. The CDR3 runs 14 residues. Deletions cut 6 bases from V and 6 bases from J, with 15 bases between. The CDR3 sequence is CASSHRQEGQPQHF. The CDR3 DNA sequence: TGTGCCAGCTCCCACCGACAAGAAGGTCAGCCCCAGCATTTT.

This CDR3 is CASSGTTGSDQPQHF. The DNA for the CDR3 is TGTGCCAGCTCAGGGACGACAGGGTCGGATCAGCCCCAGCATTTT. The chain uses TRBV18 and TRBJ1-5, with 7 nucleotides matching TRBD1. The CDR3 runs 15 residues. Trimming took 5 bases from V and 5 from J; bases not matched to a gene: 9. Germline values: CDR1 KGHSH, CDR2 LQKENI.

The rearrangement uses TRBV5-4 and TRBJ2-3; 8 nucleotides match TRBD1. V was pared by 3 bases and J by 4 bases, with 4 bases of the junction left unmatched. The CDR3 runs 14 residues. CDR1 and CDR2 (germline): SGHNT, YYREEE (reference sequence). CDR3 DNA: TGTGCCAGCAGCTGGCAGGGGGCCTCAGATACGCAGTATTTT. Encoded protein: CASSWQGASDTQYF.

The V and J genes are TRBV19 and TRBJ2-2, with no clear D. CDR3 size: 13 residues. Germline V gene sequence: CDR1 LNHDA, CDR2 SQIVND (reference sequence). Between the trimmed V and J ends, which lost 0 bases and 4 bases, there was a span of 3 bases. The CDR3 is CASSIDRTGELFF. The CDR3 region has the DNA TGTGCCAGTAGTATAGATCGCACCGGGGAGCTGTTTTTT.

This rearrangement joins TRBV12-3 or TRBV12-4 to TRBJ2-7, with D possibly TRBD1 on 7 matching bases. The ends were cut back, 6 bases at V and 7 bases at J, with 10 bases in the middle. This CDR3 is built from 11 residues. The DNA of the CDR3 is TGTGCCAGCAGACAGGGGAGGGAGCAGTACTTC. This gives the protein CASRQGREQYF.

The V gene is TRBV7-9, the J gene TRBJ1-4; tentatively, D is TRBD1 (6 bases). The germline V gene has CDR1 SEHNR and CDR2 FQNEAQ (reference sequence). The V and J ends lost 5 bases and 6 bases respectively, with 13 bases between them. The CDR3 consists of 14 residues. CDR3: CASSPQGKDEKLFF. The CDR3 DNA sequence: TGTGCCAGCAGCCCCCAGGGGAAGGATGAAAAACTGTTTTTT. The full variable domain, completed using reference TRBV7-9 and TRBJ1-4, is DTGVSQNPRHKITKRGQNVTFRCDPISEHNRLYWYRQTLGQGPEFLTYFQNEAQLEKSRLLSDRFSAERPKGSFSTLEIQRTEQGDSAMYLCASSPQGKDEKLFFGSGTQLSVL.

This clone appeared a few times. This sequence joins TRBV2 and TRBJ2-5; D not resolved. The CDR3 has 14 residues. CDR1 and CDR2 (germline): SNHLY, FYNNEI. V was clipped by 4 bases and J by 0 bases, with 9 bases between them. DNA of the CDR3: TGTGCCAGCAGTGGCGGAGTGTACCAAGAGACCCAGTACTTC. Amino acid sequence: CASSGGVYQETQYF.

The V call is TRBV7-3, the J call TRBJ2-1; D gene ambiguous. The CDR3 is 14 residues long. The V and J ends lost 5 bases and 0 bases respectively, with 8 bases between them. From germline, CDR1 is SGHTA and CDR2 FQGTGA. The chain's CDR3 is CASSATGSYNEQFF. CDR3 coding DNA: TGTGCCAGCAGCGCAACGGGCTCCTACAATGAGCAGTTCTTC. Full variable domain (outside the CDR3, taken from reference TRBV7-3 and TRBJ2-1): GAGVSQTPSNKVTEKGKYVELRCDPISGHTALYWYRQSLGQGPEFLIYFQGTGAADDSGLPNDRFFAVRPEGSVSTLKIQRTERGDSAVYLCASSATGSYNEQFFGPGTRLTVL.